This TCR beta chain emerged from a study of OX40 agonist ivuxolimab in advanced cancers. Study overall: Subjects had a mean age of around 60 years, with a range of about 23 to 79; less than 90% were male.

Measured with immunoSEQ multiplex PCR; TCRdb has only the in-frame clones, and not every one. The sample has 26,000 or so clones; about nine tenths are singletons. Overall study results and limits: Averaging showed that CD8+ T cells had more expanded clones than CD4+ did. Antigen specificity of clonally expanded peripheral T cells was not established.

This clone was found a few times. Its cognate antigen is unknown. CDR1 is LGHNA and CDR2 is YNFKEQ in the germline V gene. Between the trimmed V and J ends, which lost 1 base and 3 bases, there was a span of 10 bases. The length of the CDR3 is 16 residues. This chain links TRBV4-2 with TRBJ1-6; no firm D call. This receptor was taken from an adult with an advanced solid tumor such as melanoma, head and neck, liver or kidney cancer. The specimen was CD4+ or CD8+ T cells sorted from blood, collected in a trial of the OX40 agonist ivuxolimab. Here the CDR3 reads CASSQGAVIYNSPLHF. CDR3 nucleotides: TGTGCCAGCAGCCAAGGGGCAGTGATCTATAATTCACCCCTCCACTTT.